Each of the 17 T cell receptor beta chains below was sequenced from the same sample in a study of blood T cell repertoires in COVID-19 (dated by TCRdb to 2020 to 2022). Libraries came from the immunoSEQ multiplex PCR assay. As stored in TCRdb, this immuneACCESS dataset retains in-frame rearrangements with V and J assigned. A fraction of the clones does not appear; measured against another copy, unresolved V genes explain less than half of the discrepancy, and the remainder lacks a known reason. For this sample there are about 260,000 clones; 80% to 90% appear just once. Jointly, the top ten make up roughly 1.6% of the sample. The sample taken for sequencing was peripheral blood. All receptors come from a woman aged 40 to 50 who had recovered from COVID-19.

The chain links TRBV5-5 to TRBJ1-1, with 11 bases matching TRBD1. V lost 4 bases, J lost 5 bases, and 7 bases stayed unmatched. Germline V gene sequence: CDR1 SGHKS, CDR2 YYEKEE (reference sequence). The CDR3 sequence is 15 residues long. CDR3 sequence: CASSGGQGVVTEAFF. CDR3 nucleotide sequence: TGTGCCAGCAGCGGGGGACAGGGGGTTGTTACTGAAGCTTTCTTT.

This clone was detected once. This chain connects TRBV25-1 to TRBJ1-2; D might be TRBD1 (5 bases). V dropped 1 base and J dropped 4 bases, with 13 bases sitting between them. Germline lookup yields CDR1 MGHDK and CDR2 SYGVNS. CDR3 length equals 15 residues. The CDR3 DNA reads TGTGCCAGCAGTGAATGGGGCAGGGAGGCCTATGGCTACACCTTC. Protein sequence: CASSEWGREAYGYTF.

The V gene is TRBV10-3, the J gene TRBJ2-7, with D perhaps matching TRBD2 (7 bases). V was clipped by 4 bases and J by 4 bases, with 11 bases between them. Germline-derived CDR1 and CDR2 are ENHRY and SYGVKD. The CDR3 covers 13 residues. CDR3 sequence: CAISGEGGYEQYF. CDR3 coding DNA: TGTGCCATCAGTGGGGAGGGGGGTTACGAGCAGTACTTC.

The chain links TRBV6-1 to TRBJ1-5, with D uncertain. Germline lookup yields CDR1 MNHNS and CDR2 SASEGT. The V gene lost 2 bases and the J gene lost 0 bases, with 11 bases spanning the gap. There are 16 residues in the CDR3. The CDR3 sequence: CASSELTLYSNQPQHF. The CDR3, as DNA: TGTGCCAGCAGTGAATTGACACTCTATAGCAATCAGCCCCAGCATTTT.

The chain combines TRBV5-4 with TRBJ2-1, with 7 bases that match TRBD1. The CDR3 is 14 amino acids. Germline lookup yields CDR1 SGHNT and CDR2 YYREEE (reference sequence). With 4 bases clipped from V and 6 bases from J, the junction kept 7 bases outside the gene matches. The CDR3 reads CASSNARDSNEQFF. The CDR3, as DNA: TGTGCCAGCAGCAACGCCCGGGACAGCAATGAGCAGTTCTTC.

The V and J genes are TRBV6-6 and TRBJ2-7; TRBD1 matches 7 bases. With 6 bases clipped from V and 6 bases from J, the junction kept 20 bases outside the gene matches. Looked up from germline, CDR1 is MNHNY and CDR2 is SVGAGI (reference sequence). The CDR3 has 17 amino acids. The CDR3 DNA follows: TGTGCCAGCAGGCGAATAATATTAACAGGGGACCGGAGCGAGCAGTACTTC. Its protein product is CASRRIILTGDRSEQYF.

The J gene is TRBJ2-2, the V gene TRBV13; 8 bases line up with TRBD2. Trimming cost V 8 bases and J 3 bases; bases outside gene matches: 5. Germline V gives CDR1 PRHDT, CDR2 FYEKMQ (reference sequence). The CDR3 loop spans 14 amino acids. The CDR3 here is CASGRGADTGELFF. For the CDR3, the DNA is TGTGCCAGCGGGCGGGGGGCGGACACCGGGGAGCTGTTTTTT.

This chain links TRBV5-6 with TRBJ1-2; TRBD1 is a possible D gene (5 bases). V was trimmed by 0 bases and J by 7 bases, leaving 19 bases between them. The CDR3 has 16 amino acids. The germline V gene has CDR1 SGHDT and CDR2 YYEEEE. The CDR3 sequence: CASSLALTVRHGGYTF. In nucleotides, the CDR3 is TGTGCCAGCAGCTTGGCCCTGACAGTTAGGCACGGTGGCTACACCTTC.

The genes are TRBV7-2 and TRBJ2-7, with D tentatively TRBD2 (6 bases). Germline loops: CDR1 SGHTA, CDR2 FQGNSA. V gave up 4 bases and J gave up 1 base, with 14 bases separating them. CDR3 size: 15 residues. CDR3 coding DNA: TGTGCCAGCAGCTCGGCCGGGGGAGTATCCTACGAGCAGTACTTC. The encoded protein is CASSSAGGVSYEQYF.

This chain uses TRBV6-5 with TRBJ2-5; 7 bases match TRBD2. There are 11 residues in the CDR3. Germline-derived CDR1 and CDR2 are MNHEY and SVGAGI. Unmatched junction bases numbered 4, after V lost 6 bases and J lost 9 bases. Written as DNA, the CDR3 is TGTGCCAGCAGCCACCGGGAGGCCCAGTACTTC. Translated: CASSHREAQYF.

The chain uses TRBV30 and TRBJ1-1; 11 nucleotides agree with TRBD1. V was clipped by 3 bases and J by 5 bases; unmatched bases: 2. The CDR3 runs 13 residues. Germline V gene data show CDR1 as GTSNPN and CDR2 as SVGIG (reference sequence). As DNA, the CDR3 is TGTGCCTGGAGCGGACAGGGGGCGACTGAAGCTTTCTTT. Its protein is CAWSGQGATEAFF.

This sequence joins TRBV6-6 and TRBJ1-4; 8 nucleotides align to TRBD1. Germline values: CDR1 MNHNY, CDR2 SVGAGI (reference sequence). This CDR3 is 14 amino acids long. After removal of 6 bases from V and 7 bases from J, the junction contained 7 bases not matched to a gene. CDR3 nucleotides: TGTGCCAGCAGAAACACAGGGGGATCTGAAAAACTGTTTTTT. This sequence encodes CASRNTGGSEKLFF.

V is TRBV11-2 and J is TRBJ2-1; 8 bases map to TRBD2. Germline V gene lookup returns CDR1 SGHAT and CDR2 FQNNGV. V shed 0 bases and J 3 bases; nucleotides not matched to a gene: 1. The CDR3 consists of 15 residues. The CDR3 spells CASSLERGDYNEQFF. The CDR3 DNA is TGTGCCAGCAGCTTAGAGCGGGGGGACTACAATGAGCAGTTCTTC.

The chain is built from TRBV3-1 (or the pseudogene TRBV3-2) and TRBJ1-1, with D perhaps matching TRBD1 (5 bases). Germline V CDR1 and CDR2: LGHDT, YNNKEL (reference sequence). Trimming stripped 7 bases from V and 1 base from J, with 13 bases between. The CDR3 totals 14 residues. CDR3 bases: TGTGCCAGCACCCTCGACAGAGAGAACACTGAAGCTTTCTTT. Its protein product is CASTLDRENTEAFF.

The V gene is TRBV30, the J gene TRBJ1-1, with TRBD1 as a possible D gene (6 bases). The CDR3 is 16 amino acids. Germline CDR1 reads GTSNPN; CDR2 reads SVGIG (reference sequence). The ends were cut back, 1 base at V and 4 bases at J, with 19 bases in the middle. The CDR3 DNA follows: TGTGCCTGGAGTGCATGGACGGGCGGGGGCAGCACTGAAGCTTTCTTT. Protein: CAWSAWTGGGSTEAFF.

The rearrangement uses TRBV6-5 and TRBJ2-5; 7 bases agree with TRBD1. The CDR3 consists of 15 residues. Germline CDR1 and CDR2: MNHEY and SVGAGI. The V segment lost 1 base and the J segment 2 bases; nucleotides outside the gene matches: 4. CDR3 sequence reads: CASSYWGQPQETQYF. CDR3 nucleotide sequence: TGTGCCAGCAGTTACTGGGGACAGCCTCAAGAGACCCAGTACTTC.

J is TRBJ1-1 and V is TRBV11-2; no definite D call. This CDR3 is built from 14 residues. Trimming stripped 2 bases from V and 2 bases from J, with 9 bases between. The germline V gene encodes CDR1 SGHAT and CDR2 FQNNGV. CDR3 amino acids: CASSLMRLNTEAFF. The CDR3 nucleotides read TGTGCCAGCAGCTTAATGAGGCTCAACACTGAAGCTTTCTTT. The full variable domain, with the rest looked up from reference TRBV11-2 and TRBJ1-1, is EAGVAQSPRYKIIEKRQSVAFWCNPISGHATLYWYQQILGQGPKLLIQFQNNGVVDDSQLPKDRFSAERLKGVDSTLKIQPAKLEDSAVYLCASSLMRLNTEAFFGQGTRLTVV.